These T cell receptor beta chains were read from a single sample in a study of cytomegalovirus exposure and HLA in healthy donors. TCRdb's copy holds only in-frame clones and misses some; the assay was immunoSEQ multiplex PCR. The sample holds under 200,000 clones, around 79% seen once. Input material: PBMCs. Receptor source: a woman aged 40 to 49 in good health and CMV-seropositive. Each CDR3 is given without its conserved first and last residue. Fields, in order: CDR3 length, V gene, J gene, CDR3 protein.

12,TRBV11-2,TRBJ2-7,ASSYRDRLGEQY
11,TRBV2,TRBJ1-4,ASSGREDEKLF
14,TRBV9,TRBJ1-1,ASSVGTGGRNTEAF
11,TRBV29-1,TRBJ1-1,SVEDPENTEAF
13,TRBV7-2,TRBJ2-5,ASSFGGTRQETQY
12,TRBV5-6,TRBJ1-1,ASSLIPRNTEAF
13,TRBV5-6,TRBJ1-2,ASSLVGQGFDGYT
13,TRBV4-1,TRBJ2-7,ASSQGLAGINEQY
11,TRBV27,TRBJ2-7,ASSLSPQAEQY
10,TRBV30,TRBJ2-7,AWSVDRDEQY
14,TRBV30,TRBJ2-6,AWMGGAASGANVLT
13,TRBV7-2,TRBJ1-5,ASSPGQVSNQPQH
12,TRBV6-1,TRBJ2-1,AATDLSSYNEQF
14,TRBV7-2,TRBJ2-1,ASSLIIGEGYNEQF
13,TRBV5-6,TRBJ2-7,ASSLSPGGAYEQY
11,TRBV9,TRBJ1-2,ASSPQGDYGYT
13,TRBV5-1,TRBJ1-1,ASSQGTGSNTEAF
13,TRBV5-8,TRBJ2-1,ASSRSGYSYNEQF
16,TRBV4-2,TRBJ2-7,ASSQVGSGGSDSYEQY
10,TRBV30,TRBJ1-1,AWSDGTGEAF
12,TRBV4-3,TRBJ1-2,ASSSLGTGNGYT
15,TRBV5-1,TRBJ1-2,ASSLDGQGQSNYGYT
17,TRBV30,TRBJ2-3,AWSGGLAGRTSTPDTQY
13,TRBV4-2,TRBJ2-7,ASSQDLQVTYEQY
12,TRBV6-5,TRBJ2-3,ASSYRQGTDTQY
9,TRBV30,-,AWSDFFEQY
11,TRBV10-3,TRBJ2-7,AISVPSSYEQY
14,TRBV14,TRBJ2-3,ASSQDRDRVTDTQY
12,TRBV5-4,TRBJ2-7,ASSSGGAGYEQY
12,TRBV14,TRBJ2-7,ASSQDDRYHEQY
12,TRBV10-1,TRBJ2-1,ATMGTGRYNEQF
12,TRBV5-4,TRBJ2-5,ASSLGPGGETQY
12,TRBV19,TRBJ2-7,ASSSRPQGSEQY
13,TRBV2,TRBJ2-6,ASSEAGAGANVLT
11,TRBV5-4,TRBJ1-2,ASSLQGVGGYT
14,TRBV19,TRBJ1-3,ASSINSGGTGNTIY
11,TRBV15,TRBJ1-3,ATGGGSGNTIY
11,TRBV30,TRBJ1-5,AWSVGRSQPQH
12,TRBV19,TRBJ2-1,ASSKLASYNEQF
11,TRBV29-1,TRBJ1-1,SVVRQANTEAF
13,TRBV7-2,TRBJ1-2,ASSPEGQGSYGYT
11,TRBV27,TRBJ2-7,ASSSGVAYEQY
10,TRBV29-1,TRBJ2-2,SVEPNTGELF
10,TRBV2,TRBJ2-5,ASSQGKETQY
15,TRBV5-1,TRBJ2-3,ASSPSPDRGRGDTQY
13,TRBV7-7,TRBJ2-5,ASSLTAGAQETQY
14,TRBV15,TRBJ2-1,ATSRGSGRVYNEQF
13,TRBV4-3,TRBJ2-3,ASSQDKGLTDTQY
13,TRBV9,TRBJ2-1,ASSSPGLAVGEQF
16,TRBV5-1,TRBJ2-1,ASSGGLAGGLGDNEQF
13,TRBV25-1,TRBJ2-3,ASRSEGRVIDTQY
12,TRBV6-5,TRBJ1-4,ASSTTGWSEKLF
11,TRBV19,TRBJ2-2,ASRASGTGELF
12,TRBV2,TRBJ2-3,ASSDRLSTDTQY
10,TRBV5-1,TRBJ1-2,ASSPGEGGYT